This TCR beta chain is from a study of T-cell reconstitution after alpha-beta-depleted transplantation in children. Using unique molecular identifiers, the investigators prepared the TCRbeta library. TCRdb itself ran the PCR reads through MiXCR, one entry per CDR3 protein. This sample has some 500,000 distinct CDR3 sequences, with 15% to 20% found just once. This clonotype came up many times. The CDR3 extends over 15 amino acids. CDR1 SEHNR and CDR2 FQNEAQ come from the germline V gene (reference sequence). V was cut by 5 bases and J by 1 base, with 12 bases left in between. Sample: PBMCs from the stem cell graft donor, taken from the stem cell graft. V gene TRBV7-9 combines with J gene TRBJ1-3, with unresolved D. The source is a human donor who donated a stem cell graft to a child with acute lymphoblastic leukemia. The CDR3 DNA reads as TGTGCCAGCAGCCAGCAACAATTTTCTGGAAACACCATATATTTT. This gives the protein CASSQQQFSGNTIYF.